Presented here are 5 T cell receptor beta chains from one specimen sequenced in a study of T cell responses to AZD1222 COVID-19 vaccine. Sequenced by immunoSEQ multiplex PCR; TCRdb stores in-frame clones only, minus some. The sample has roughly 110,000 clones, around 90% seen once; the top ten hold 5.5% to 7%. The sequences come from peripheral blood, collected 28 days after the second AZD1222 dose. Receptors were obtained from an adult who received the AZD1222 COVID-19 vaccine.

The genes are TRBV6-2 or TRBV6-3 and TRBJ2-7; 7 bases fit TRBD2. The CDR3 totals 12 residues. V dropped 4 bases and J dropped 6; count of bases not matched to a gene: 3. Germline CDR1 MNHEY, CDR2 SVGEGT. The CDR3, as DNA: TGTGCCAGCAGTTCGCCGGGAGGCGAGCAGTACTTC. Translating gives CASSSPGGEQYF.

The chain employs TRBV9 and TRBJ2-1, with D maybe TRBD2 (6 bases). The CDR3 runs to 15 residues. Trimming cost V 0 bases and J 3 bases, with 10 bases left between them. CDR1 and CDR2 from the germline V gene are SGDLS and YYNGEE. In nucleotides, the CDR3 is TGTGCCAGCAGCGTAGTACGGGGGAGCTACAATGAGCAGTTCTTC. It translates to CASSVVRGSYNEQFF. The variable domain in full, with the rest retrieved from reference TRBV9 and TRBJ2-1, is DSGVTQTPKHLITATGQRVTLRCSPRSGDLSVYWYQQSLDQGLQFLIQYYNGEERAKGNILERFSAQQFPDLHSELNLSSLELGDSALYFCASSVVRGSYNEQFFGPGTRLTVL.

The CDR3 nucleotides read TGTGCCAGCAGCTACGACAGGACCGAAAGGTTCTTC. It specifies CASSYDRTERFF. The chain joins TRBV7-8 to TRBJ2-1; D perhaps matches TRBD1 (6 bases). This CDR3 region has 12 residues. Looked up from germline, CDR1 is SGHVS and CDR2 is FQNEAQ. The V end was cut by 4 bases, the J end by 15 bases, with 16 bases between. Complete variable domain (other parts from reference TRBV7-8 and TRBJ2-1): GAGVSQSPRYKVAKRGQDVALRCDPISGHVSLFWYQQALGQGPEFLTYFQNEAQLDKSGLPSDRFFAERPEGSVSTLKIQRTQQEDSAVYLCASSYDRTERFFGPGTRLTVL.

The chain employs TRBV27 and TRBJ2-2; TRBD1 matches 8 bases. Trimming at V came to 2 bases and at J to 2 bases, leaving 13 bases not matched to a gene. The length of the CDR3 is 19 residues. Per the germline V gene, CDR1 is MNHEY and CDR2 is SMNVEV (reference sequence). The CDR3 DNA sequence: TGTGCCAGCAGTTTAGGATTCCCGAACAGGGGGTTAAACACCGGGGAGCTGTTTTTT. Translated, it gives CASSLGFPNRGLNTGELFF.

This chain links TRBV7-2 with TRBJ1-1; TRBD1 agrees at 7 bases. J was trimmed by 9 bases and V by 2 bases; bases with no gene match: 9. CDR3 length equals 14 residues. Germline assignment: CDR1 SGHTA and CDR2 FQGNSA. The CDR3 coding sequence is TGTGCCAGCAGCTTAAAGCAGGGGGTACCTCAAGCTTTCTTT. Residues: CASSLKQGVPQAFF.